This T cell receptor beta chain was identified in a study of breast tumors, draining lymph nodes, adjacent tissues. The germline CDR1 and CDR2 sequences are DFQATT and SNEGSKA (reference sequence). This CDR3 comprises 16 residues. J was trimmed by 0 bases and V by 3 bases; bases with no gene match: 7. Notes on this clonotype: Its antigen remains unknown.

TCRdb called the multiplex PCR reads again in MiXCR, with one record for every CDR3 protein. This table holds about 60,000 distinct CDR3 sequences, 57% found once. The study, taken as a whole, reports: Findings are consistent with lymph node origin and intratumoral expansion of most tumor T cells. Tumors had less TCR diversity than lymph nodes, more than nontumor tissue.

This TCR derives from a female donor with breast cancer. Some clones in this sample may be carry-over from other donors' samples. The rearrangement links TRBV20-1 to TRBJ1-3, with TRBD1 matching 8 bases. Sequencing used breast tumor tissue. CDR3 nucleotides: TGCAGTGCTAGGGCGGGACAGGCTTACTCTGGAAACACCATATATTTT. It codes for CSARAGQAYSGNTIYF.